This T cell receptor (beta chain) was identified during a study of blood T cell repertoires in COVID-19. Produced via immunoSEQ multiplex PCR; TCRdb's table is partial and in-frame only. This table holds about 230,000 clones, around 90% found once. V dropped 5 bases and J dropped 4; count of bases not matched to a gene: 9. This CDR3 is built from 15 residues. Germline assignment: CDR1 MNHEY and CDR2 SMNVEV (reference sequence). The chain couples TRBV27 to TRBJ2-3, with 7 bases lining up with TRBD1. This sequence was found in a young man with COVID-19, enrolled during active disease. Sequenced sample: peripheral blood. Here the CDR3 reads CASSRGQVRADTQYF. CDR3 nucleotides: TGTGCCAGCAGTCGCGGACAGGTGCGGGCAGATACGCAGTATTTT.